This T cell receptor beta chain was captured in a study of shared clonotypes between healthy human individuals. Study-wide context: Donors had three CD4 naive, three CD4 memory, two CD8 naive and one CD8 memory plate apiece. Broader study findings: Despite large depth, sorted-subset datasets appeared incompletely sequenced.

Germline V gene lookup returns CDR1 SGHRS and CDR2 YFSETQ. V lost 0 bases, J lost 3 bases, and 3 bases lay in between. The CDR3 is made up of 12 amino acids. Adult Caucasians living in Nashville, Tennessee made up all of the donors. Worth noting for this clone: Its cognate antigen is unknown.

Over several immunoSEQ plates, each subset's genomic DNA was distributed in even portions. The data were produced by immunoSEQ multiplex PCR, yet TCRdb's version contains in-frame clones alone and is incomplete. Of about 730,000 clones detected, roughly 72% appear once; the ten largest clones hold 1.8%. The specimen sequenced was memory CD4+ T cells sorted from blood. Subset defined: CD45RA-negative fraction. The clonotype originates from a woman in her thirties in good health. V and J are TRBV5-1 and TRBJ1-2; no reliable D call. DNA for the CDR3: TGCGCCAGCAGCTTGGGAGACTATGGCTACACCTTC. Its translation is CASSLGDYGYTF.